This T cell receptor beta chain emerged from a study of T cell responses to AZD1222 COVID-19 vaccine. Generated by immunoSEQ multiplex PCR, the TCRdb table keeps only in-frame clones and is missing some. The data contain 100,000 to 150,000 clones, 70% to 90% of them seen just once; the ten biggest clones take up about 27%. Study-level findings and limits: Donors were chiefly white British, with a greater number of females, and clonal diversity was perhaps underestimated. Repertoire samples came only from after the peak T cell response. When two AZD1222 doses had been given, Spike-specific TCR breadth and depth rose. Among spike-specific TCRs, nearly half reportedly target unmutated variant regions.

Notes on this clone: Its antigen is unidentified.

The CDR3 has 16 amino acids. Deletions cut 0 bases from V and 5 bases from J, with 16 bases between. CDR1 and CDR2 (germline): SGHTS, YDEGEE. The TCR was taken from an adult in good health. Sequenced here: peripheral blood, sampled on day 0 of AZD1222 vaccination. The genes are TRBV5-8 and TRBJ2-3; D may be TRBD2 (6 bases). CDR3 loop: CASSLAQGGGIDTQYF. The CDR3 DNA is TGTGCCAGCAGCTTGGCCCAGGGAGGAGGTATAGATACGCAGTATTTT. Variable domain in full (rest from reference TRBV5-8 and TRBJ2-3): EAGVTQSPTHLIKTRGQQATLRCSPISGHTSVYWYQQALGLGLQFLLWYDEGEERNRGNFPPRFSGRQFPNYSSELNVNALELEDSALYLCASSLAQGGGIDTQYFGPGTRLTVL.